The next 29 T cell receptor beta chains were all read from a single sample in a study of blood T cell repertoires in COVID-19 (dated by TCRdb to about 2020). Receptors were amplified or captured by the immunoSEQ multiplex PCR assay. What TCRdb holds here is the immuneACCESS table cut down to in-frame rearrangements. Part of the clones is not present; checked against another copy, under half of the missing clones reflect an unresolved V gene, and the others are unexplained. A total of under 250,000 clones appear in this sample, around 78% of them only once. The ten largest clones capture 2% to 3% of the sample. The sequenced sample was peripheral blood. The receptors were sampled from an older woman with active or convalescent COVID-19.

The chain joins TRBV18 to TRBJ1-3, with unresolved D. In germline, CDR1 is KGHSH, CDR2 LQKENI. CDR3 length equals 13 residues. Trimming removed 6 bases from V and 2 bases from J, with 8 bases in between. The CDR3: CASSETPGNTIYF. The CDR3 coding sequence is TGTGCCAGCTCCGAGACTCCTGGAAACACCATATATTTT. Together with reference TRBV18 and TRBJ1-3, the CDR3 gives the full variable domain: NAGVMQNPRHLVRRRGQEARLRCSPMKGHSHVYWYRQLPEEGLKFMVYLQKENIIDESGMPKERFSAEFPKEGPSILRIQQVVRGDSAAYFCASSETPGNTIYFGEGSWLTVV.

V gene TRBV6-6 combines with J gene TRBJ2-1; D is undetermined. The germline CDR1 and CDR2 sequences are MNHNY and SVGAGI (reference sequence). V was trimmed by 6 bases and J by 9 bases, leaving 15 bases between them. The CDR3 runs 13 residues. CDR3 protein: CASSAEAVPEQFF. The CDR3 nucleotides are TGTGCCAGCAGCGCTGAGGCCGTCCCTGAGCAGTTCTTC.

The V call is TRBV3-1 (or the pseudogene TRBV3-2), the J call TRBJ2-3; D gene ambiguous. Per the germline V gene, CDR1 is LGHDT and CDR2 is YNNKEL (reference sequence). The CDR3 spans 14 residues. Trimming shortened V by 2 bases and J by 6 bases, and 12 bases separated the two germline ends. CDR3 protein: CASSQRIPEDTQYF. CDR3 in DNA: TGTGCCAGCAGCCAAAGGATCCCGGAGGATACGCAGTATTTT.

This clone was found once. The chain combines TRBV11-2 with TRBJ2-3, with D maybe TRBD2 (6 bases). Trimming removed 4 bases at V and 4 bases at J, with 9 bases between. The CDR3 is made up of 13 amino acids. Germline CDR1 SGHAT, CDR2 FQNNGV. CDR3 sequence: CASSSTGADTQYF. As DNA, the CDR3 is TGTGCCAGCAGCTCTACGGGGGCAGATACGCAGTATTTT.

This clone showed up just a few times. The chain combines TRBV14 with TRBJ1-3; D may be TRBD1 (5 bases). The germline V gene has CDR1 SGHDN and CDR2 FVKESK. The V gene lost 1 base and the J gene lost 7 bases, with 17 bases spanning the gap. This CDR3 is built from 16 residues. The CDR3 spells CASSQGPYLKGNTIYF. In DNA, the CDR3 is TGTGCCAGCAGCCAAGGACCGTACCTGAAGGGGAACACCATATATTTT.

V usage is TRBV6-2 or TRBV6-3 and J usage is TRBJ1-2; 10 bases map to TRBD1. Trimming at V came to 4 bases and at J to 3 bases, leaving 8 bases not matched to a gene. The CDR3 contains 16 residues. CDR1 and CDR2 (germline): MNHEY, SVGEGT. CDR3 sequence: CASSFAGTGVDYGYTF. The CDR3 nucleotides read TGTGCCAGCAGTTTCGCCGGGACAGGGGTAGACTATGGCTACACCTTC.

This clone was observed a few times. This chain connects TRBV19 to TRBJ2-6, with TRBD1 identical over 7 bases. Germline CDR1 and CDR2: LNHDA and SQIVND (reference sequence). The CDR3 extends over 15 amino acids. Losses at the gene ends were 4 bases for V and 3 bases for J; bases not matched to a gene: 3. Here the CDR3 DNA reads TGTGCCAGTAGTAGGGGACAGAATGGGGCCAACGTCCTGACTTTC. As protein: CASSRGQNGANVLTF.

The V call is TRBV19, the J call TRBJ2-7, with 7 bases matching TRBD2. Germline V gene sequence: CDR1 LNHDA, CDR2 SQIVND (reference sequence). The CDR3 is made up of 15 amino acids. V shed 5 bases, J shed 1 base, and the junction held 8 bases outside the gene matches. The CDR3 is CASSVLAFGSYEQYF. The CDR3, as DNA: TGTGCCAGTAGTGTACTAGCGTTTGGGTCCTACGAGCAGTACTTC.

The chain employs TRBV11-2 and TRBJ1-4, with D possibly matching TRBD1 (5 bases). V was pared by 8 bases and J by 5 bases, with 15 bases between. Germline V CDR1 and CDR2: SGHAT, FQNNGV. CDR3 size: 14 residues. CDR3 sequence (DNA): TGTGCCAGCGACCCGGACGGGGGGAATGAAAAACTGTTTTTT. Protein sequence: CASDPDGGNEKLFF.

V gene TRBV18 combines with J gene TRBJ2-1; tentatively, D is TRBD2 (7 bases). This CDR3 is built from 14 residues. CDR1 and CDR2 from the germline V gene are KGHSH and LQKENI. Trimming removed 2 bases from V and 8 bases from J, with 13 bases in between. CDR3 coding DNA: TGTGCCAGCTCACCAGCTATGGGGGGGCATGAGCAGTTCTTC. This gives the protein CASSPAMGGHEQFF.

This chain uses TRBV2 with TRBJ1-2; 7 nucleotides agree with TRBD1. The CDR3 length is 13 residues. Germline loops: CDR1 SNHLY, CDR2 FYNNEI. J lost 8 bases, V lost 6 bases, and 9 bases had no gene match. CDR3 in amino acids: CASRKGGAGGYTF. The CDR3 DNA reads TGTGCCAGCAGGAAAGGGGGCGCGGGAGGCTACACCTTC.

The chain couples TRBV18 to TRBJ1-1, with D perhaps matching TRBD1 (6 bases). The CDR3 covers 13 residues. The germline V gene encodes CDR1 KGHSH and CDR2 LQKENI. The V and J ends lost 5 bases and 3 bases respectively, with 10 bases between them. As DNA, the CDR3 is TGTGCCAGCTCAACACAGGGAGACACTGAAGCTTTCTTT. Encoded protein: CASSTQGDTEAFF.

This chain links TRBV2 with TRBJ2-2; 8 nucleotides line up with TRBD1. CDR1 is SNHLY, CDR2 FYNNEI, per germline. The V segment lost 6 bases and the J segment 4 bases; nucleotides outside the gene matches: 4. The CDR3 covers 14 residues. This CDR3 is CASSGQGSTGELFF. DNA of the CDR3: TGTGCCAGCAGCGGACAGGGTAGCACCGGGGAGCTGTTTTTT.

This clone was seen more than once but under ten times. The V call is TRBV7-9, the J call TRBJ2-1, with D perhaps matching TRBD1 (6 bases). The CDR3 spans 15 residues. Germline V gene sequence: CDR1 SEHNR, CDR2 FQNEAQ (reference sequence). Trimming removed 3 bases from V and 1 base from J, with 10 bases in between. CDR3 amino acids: CASSFGQTSYNEQFF. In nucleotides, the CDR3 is TGTGCCAGCAGCTTTGGACAGACTTCCTACAATGAGCAGTTCTTC.

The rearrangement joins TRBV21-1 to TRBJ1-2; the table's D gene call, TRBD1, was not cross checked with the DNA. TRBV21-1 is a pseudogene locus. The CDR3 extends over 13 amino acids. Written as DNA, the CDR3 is TGTGCCAGCAGCAAAGTAACAGGCGCTGGCTACACCTTC. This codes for CASSKVTGAGYTF.

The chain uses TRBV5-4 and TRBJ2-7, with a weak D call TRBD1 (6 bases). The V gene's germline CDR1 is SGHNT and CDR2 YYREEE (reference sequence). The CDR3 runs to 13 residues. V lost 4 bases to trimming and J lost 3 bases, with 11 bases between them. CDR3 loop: CASSPGQSYEQYF. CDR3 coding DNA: TGTGCCAGCAGCCCCGGACAGAGCTACGAGCAGTACTTC.

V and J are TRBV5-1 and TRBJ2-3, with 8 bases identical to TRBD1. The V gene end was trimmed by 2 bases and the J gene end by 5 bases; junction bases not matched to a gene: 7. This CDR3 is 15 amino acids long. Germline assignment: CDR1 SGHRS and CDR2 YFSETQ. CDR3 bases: TGCGCCAGCAGCTTCCGACAGGGGTTCGGAGATACGCAGTATTTT. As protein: CASSFRQGFGDTQYF. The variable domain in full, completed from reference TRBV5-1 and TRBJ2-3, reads KAGVTQTPRYLIKTRGQQVTLSCSPISGHRSVSWYQQTPGQGLQFLFEYFSETQRNKGNFPGRFSGRQFSNSRSEMNVSTLELGDSALYLCASSFRQGFGDTQYFGPGTRLTVL.

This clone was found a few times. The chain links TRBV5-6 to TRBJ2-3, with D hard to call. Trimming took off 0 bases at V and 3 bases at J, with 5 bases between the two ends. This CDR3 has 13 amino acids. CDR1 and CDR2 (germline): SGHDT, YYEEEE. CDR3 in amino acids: CASSLDQTDTQYF. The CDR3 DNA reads TGTGCCAGCAGCTTGGACCAGACAGATACGCAGTATTTT.

The CDR3 is CASSLGTGGLMNTEAFF. CDR3 coding DNA: TGTGCCAGCTCACTAGGGACAGGGGGTTTGATGAACACTGAAGCTTTCTTT. The V gene is TRBV18, the J gene TRBJ1-1; the match to TRBD1 covers 11 bases. CDR1 and CDR2 (germline): KGHSH, LQKENI. CDR3 size: 17 residues. V shed 4 bases, J shed 0 bases, and the junction held 7 bases outside the gene matches.

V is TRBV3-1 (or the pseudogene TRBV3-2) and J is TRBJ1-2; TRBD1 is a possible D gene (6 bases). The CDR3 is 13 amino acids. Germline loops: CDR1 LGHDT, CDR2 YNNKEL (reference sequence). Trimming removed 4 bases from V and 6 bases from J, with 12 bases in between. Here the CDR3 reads CASSLSGENGYTF. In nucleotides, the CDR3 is TGTGCCAGCAGCCTTTCAGGGGAAAATGGCTACACCTTC.

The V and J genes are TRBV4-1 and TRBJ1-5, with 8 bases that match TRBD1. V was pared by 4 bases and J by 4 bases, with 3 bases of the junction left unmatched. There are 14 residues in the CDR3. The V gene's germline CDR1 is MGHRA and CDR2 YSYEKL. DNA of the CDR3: TGCGCCAGCAGCCCAGGACAGGGTAATCAGCCCCAGCATTTT. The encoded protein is CASSPGQGNQPQHF.

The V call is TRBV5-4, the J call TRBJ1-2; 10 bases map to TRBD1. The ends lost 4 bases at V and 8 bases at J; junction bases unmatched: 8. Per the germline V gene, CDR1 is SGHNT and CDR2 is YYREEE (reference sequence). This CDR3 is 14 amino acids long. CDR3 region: CASSHGTGEWGYTF. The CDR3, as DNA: TGTGCCAGCAGCCACGGGACAGGGGAATGGGGCTACACCTTC.

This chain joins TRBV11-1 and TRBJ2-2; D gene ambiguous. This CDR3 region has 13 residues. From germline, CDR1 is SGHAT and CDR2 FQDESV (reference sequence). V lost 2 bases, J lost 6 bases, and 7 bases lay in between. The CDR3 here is CASSLSFAGELFF. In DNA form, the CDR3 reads TGTGCCAGCAGCTTAAGCTTTGCCGGGGAGCTGTTTTTT.

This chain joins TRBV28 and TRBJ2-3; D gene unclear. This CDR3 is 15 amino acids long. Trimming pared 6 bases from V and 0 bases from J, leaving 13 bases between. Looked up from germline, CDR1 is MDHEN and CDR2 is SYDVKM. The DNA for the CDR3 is TGTGCCAGCAGGGCGGCCCCGGGTAGCACAGATACGCAGTATTTT. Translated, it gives CASRAAPGSTDTQYF. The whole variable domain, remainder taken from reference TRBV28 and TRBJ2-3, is DVKVTQSSRYLVKRTGEKVFLECVQDMDHENMFWYRQDPGLGLRLIYFSYDVKMKEKGDIPEGYSVSREKKERFSLILESASTNQTSMYLCASRAAPGSTDTQYFGPGTRLTVL.

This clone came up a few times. The CDR3 nucleotides are TGTGCCAGCAGCTTAGAGTACAGGGTCGAGCAGTACTTC. Translation gives CASSLEYRVEQYF. The chain uses TRBV11-2 and TRBJ2-7, with a weak D call TRBD1 (6 bases). The germline V and J ends were trimmed by 0 bases and 6 bases, with 9 bases remaining between them. In germline, CDR1 is SGHAT, CDR2 FQNNGV. The CDR3 is 13 residues long.

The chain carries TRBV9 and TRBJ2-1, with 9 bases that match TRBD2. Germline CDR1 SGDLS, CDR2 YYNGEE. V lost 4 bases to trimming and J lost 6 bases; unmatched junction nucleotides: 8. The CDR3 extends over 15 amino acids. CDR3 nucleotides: TGTGCCAGCAGCCGATTGCGGGGGGGACTCAATGAGCAGTTCTTC. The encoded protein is CASSRLRGGLNEQFF.

The CDR3 sequence is CASSQDPTGTSVQYEQYF. Here the CDR3 DNA reads TGCGCCAGCAGCCAAGACCCGACCGGGACTAGCGTTCAATACGAGCAGTACTTC. The V call is TRBV4-1, the J call TRBJ2-7, with 10 nucleotides matching TRBD2. Germline V CDR1 and CDR2: MGHRA, YSYEKL. The J segment lost 4 bases and the V segment lost 0 bases, leaving 12 bases of the junction unmatched. The CDR3 extends over 18 amino acids.

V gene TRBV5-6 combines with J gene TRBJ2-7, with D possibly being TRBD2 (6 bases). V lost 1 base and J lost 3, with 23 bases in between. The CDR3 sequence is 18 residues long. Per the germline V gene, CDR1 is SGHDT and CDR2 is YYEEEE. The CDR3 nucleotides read TGTGCCAGCAGCTTGTTTGGGGGGTCTGGGATCGGGAGCTACGAGCAGTACTTC. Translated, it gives CASSLFGGSGIGSYEQYF.

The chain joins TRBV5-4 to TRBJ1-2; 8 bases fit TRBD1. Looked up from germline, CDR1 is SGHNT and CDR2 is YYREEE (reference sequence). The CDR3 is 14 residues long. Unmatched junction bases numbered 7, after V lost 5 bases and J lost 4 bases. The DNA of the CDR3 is TGTGCCAGCAGAATCCAGGGGGCAGGCTATGGCTACACCTTC. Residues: CASRIQGAGYGYTF.